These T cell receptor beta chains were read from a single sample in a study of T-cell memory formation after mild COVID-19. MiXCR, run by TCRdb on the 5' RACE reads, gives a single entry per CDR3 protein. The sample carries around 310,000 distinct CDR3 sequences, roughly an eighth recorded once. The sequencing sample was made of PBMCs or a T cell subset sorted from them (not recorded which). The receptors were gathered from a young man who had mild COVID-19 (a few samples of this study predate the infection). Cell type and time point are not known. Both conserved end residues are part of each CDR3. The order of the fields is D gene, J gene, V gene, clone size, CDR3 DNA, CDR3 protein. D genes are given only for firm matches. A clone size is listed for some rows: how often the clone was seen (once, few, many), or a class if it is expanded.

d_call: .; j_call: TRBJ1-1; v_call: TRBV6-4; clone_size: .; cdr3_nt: TGTGCCAGCAGTGTCAGGGTAGGGGACACTGAAGCTTTCTTT; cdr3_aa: CASSVRVGDTEAFF
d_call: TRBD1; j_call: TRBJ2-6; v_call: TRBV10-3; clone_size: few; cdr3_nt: TGTGCCATCAGGCCGGGACAGGGTTCTGGGGCCAACGTCCTGACTTTC; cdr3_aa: CAIRPGQGSGANVLTF
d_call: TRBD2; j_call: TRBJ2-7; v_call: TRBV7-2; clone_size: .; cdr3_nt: TGTGCCAGCACCAGATTAGCGGGGGGGCCGTACGAGCAGTACTTC; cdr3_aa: CASTRLAGGPYEQYF
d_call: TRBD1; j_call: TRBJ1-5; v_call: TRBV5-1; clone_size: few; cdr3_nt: TGCGCCAGCAGCTTGAATCGGACAGGGGGCAATCAGCCCCAGCATTTT; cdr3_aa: CASSLNRTGGNQPQHF
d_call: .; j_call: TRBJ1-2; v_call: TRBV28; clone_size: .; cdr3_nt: TGTGCCAGCAGGGTCGGGACACCTAACTATGGCTACACCTTC; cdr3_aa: CASRVGTPNYGYTF
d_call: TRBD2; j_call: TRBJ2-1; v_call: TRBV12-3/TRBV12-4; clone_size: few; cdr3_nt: TGTGCCAGCAGCCCCCCTAGCGGGGGGGTTAATGAGCAGTTCTTC; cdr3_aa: CASSPPSGGVNEQFF
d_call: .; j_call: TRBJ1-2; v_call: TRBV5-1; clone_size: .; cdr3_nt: TGCGCCAGCAGCTTGTTCGGGGGTCGTGGCTACACCTTC; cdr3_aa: CASSLFGGRGYTF
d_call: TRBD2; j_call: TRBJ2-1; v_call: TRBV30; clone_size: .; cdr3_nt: TGTGCCTGGAGTTCCAAGCGGGGGTACAATGAGCAGTTCTTC; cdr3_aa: CAWSSKRGYNEQFF
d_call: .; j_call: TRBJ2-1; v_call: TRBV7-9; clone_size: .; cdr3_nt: TGTGCCAGCAGCTTAGAGGAGCGCAAGAGTTACGGAGAAGAGCAGTTCTTC; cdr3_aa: CASSLEERKSYGEEQFF
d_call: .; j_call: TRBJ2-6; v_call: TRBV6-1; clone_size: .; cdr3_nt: TGTGCCAGCCTACAGGGCTCTGGGGCCAACGTCCTGACTTTC; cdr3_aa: CASLQGSGANVLTF
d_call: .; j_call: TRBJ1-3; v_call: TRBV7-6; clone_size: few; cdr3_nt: TGTGCCAGCAGCTTGTACGGACGGGGATTGTTCGGTGCCACCATATATTTT; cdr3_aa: CASSLYGRGLFGATIYF
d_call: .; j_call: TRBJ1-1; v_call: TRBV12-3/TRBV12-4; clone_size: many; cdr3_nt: TGTGCCAGTCGGGGATTGACTGAAGCTTTCTTT; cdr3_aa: CASRGLTEAFF
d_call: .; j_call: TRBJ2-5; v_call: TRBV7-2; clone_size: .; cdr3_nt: TGTGCCAGCAGCTTAGGAGGCAGCTGGGAGACCCAGTACTTC; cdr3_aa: CASSLGGSWETQYF
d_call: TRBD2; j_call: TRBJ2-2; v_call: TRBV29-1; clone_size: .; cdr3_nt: TGCAGCGTCGCAGGGACTAGCGGGGGCCGGAACACCGGGGAGCTGTTTTTT; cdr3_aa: CSVAGTSGGRNTGELFF
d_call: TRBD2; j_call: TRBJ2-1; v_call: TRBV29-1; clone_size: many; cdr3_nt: TGCAGCGTCGAACTAGCGGGGCACAATGAGCAGTTCTTC; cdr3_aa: CSVELAGHNEQFF